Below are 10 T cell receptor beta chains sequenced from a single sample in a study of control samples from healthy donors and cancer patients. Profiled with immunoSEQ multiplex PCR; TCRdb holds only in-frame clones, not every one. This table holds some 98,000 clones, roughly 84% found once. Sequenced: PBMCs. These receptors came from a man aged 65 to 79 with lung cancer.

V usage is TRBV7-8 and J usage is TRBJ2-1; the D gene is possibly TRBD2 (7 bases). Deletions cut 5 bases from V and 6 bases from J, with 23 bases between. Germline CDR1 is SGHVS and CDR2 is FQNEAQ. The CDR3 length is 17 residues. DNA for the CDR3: TGTGCCAGCAGCATTACCGGGGGGCAGGGATACTTCAATGAGCAGTTCTTC. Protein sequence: CASSITGGQGYFNEQFF. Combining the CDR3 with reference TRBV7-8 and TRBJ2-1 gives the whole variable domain GAGVSQSPRYKVAKRGQDVALRCDPISGHVSLFWYQQALGQGPEFLTYFQNEAQLDKSGLPSDRFFAERPEGSVSTLKIQRTQQEDSAVYLCASSITGGQGYFNEQFFGPGTRLTVL.

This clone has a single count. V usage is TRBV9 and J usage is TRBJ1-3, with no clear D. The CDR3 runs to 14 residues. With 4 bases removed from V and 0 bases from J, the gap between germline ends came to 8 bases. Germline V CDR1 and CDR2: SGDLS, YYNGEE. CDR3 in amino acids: CASSSGFSGNTIYF. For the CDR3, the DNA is TGTGCCAGCAGCTCCGGTTTCTCTGGAAACACCATATATTTT.

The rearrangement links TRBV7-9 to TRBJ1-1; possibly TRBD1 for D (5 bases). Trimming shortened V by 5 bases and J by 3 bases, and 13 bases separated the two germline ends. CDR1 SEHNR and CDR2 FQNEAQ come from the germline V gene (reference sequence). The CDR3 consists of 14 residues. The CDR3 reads CASSDPGRDTEAFF. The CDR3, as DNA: TGTGCCAGCAGCGACCCGGGACGGGACACTGAAGCTTTCTTT.

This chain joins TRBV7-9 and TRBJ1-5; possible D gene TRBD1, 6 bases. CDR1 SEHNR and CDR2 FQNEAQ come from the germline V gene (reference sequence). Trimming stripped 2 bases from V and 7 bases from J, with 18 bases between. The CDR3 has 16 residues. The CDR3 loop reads CASSLSSRGLVQPQHF. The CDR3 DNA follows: TGTGCCAGCAGCTTAAGTTCTCGGGGGCTTGTGCAGCCCCAGCATTTT. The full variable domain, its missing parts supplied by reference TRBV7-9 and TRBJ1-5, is DTGVSQNPRHKITKRGQNVTFRCDPISEHNRLYWYRQTLGQGPEFLTYFQNEAQLEKSRLLSDRFSAERPKGSFSTLEIQRTEQGDSAMYLCASSLSSRGLVQPQHFGDGTRLSIL.

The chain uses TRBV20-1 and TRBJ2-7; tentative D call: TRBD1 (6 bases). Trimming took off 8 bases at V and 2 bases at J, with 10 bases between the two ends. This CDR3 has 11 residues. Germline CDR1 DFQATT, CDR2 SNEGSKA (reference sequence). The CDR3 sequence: CSPQGPYEQYF. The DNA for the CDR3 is TGCAGTCCGCAGGGGCCCTACGAGCAGTACTTC.

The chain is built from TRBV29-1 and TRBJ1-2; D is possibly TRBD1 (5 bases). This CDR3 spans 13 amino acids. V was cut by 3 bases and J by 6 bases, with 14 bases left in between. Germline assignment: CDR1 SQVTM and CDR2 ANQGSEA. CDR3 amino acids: CSVEKDTLDGYTF. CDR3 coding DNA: TGCAGCGTTGAGAAGGACACGCTAGATGGCTACACCTTC.

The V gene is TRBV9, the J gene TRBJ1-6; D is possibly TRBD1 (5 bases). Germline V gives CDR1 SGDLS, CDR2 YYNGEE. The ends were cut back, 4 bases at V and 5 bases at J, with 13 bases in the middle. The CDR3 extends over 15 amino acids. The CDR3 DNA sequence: TGTGCCAGCAGCACTGGGGACCGGAATAATTCACCCCTCCACTTT. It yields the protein CASSTGDRNNSPLHF.

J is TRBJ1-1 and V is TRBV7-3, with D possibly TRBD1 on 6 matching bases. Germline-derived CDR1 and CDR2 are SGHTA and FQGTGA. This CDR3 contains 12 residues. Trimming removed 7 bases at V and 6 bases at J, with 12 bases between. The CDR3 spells CASKGESAEAFF. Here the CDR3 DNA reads TGTGCCAGCAAGGGGGAAAGCGCTGAAGCTTTCTTT.

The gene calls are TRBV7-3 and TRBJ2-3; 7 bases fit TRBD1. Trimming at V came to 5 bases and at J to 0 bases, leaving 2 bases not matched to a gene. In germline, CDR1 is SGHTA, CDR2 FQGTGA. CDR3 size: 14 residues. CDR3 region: CASSMTGSTDTQYF. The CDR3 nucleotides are TGTGCCAGCAGCATGACAGGGAGCACAGATACGCAGTATTTT. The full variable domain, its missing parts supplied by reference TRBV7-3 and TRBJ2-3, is GAGVSQTPSNKVTEKGKYVELRCDPISGHTALYWYRQSLGQGPEFLIYFQGTGAADDSGLPNDRFFAVRPEGSVSTLKIQRTERGDSAVYLCASSMTGSTDTQYFGPGTRLTVL.

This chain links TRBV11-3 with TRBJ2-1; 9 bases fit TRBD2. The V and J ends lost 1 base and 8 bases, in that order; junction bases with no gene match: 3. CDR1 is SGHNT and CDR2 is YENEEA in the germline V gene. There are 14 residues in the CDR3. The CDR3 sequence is CASSLGGGAHEQFF. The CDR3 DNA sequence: TGTGCCAGCAGCTTAGGCGGGGGGGCCCATGAGCAGTTCTTC.